These 29 T cell receptor beta chains were all obtained from the same sample, sequenced in a study of STAT5B mutations in CD4+ large granular lymphocyte leukemia. Sequenced by immunoSEQ multiplex PCR; TCRdb stores in-frame clones only, minus some. Of around 32,000 clones in the sample, roughly three quarters were seen once. The sample taken for sequencing was CD4+ T cells from blood buffy coats. All receptors derive from a human donor in good health.

This chain links TRBV7-2 with TRBJ1-2; tentative D call: TRBD1 (5 bases). The CDR3 extends over 12 amino acids. Per the germline V gene, CDR1 is SGHTA and CDR2 is FQGNSA. V lost 5 bases, J lost 3 bases, and 7 bases lay in between. The CDR3 reads CASSLTDYGYTF. The CDR3 region has the DNA TGTGCCAGCAGCCTGACAGACTATGGCTACACCTTC.

The genes are TRBV28 and TRBJ1-1; D may be TRBD1 (5 bases). The CDR3 loop spans 15 amino acids. Germline-derived CDR1 and CDR2 are MDHEN and SYDVKM. Trimming stripped 6 bases from V and 2 bases from J, with 16 bases between. This CDR3 is CASSSFDRHNTEAFF. The CDR3 bases are TGTGCCAGCAGCAGTTTCGACAGACACAACACTGAAGCTTTCTTT.

CDR3 DNA: TGTGCCAGCAGGCACGCGTCAATTAGCAATCAGCCCCAGCATTTT. This encodes CASRHASISNQPQHF. This sequence joins TRBV6-5 and TRBJ1-5; the D is unclear. Germline assignment: CDR1 MNHEY and CDR2 SVGAGI. The V and J ends lost 6 bases and 0 bases respectively, with 12 bases between them. The CDR3 extends over 15 amino acids.

The chain has TRBV28 and TRBJ2-7, with 15 bases that match TRBD2. This CDR3 comprises 15 residues. The junction had 6 bases not matched to a gene; V was cut back by 6 bases and J by 6 bases. CDR1 and CDR2 from the germline V gene are MDHEN and SYDVKM. The CDR3 here is CASSLGLAGGIEQYV. In DNA form, the CDR3 reads TGTGCCAGCAGCCTGGGACTAGCGGGGGGAATCGAGCAGTACGTC.

The chain employs TRBV12-5 and TRBJ2-7; 14 bases map to TRBD2. Germline V gives CDR1 LGHNT, CDR2 FRNRAP. This CDR3 comprises 21 residues. V gave up 5 bases and J gave up 0 bases; unmatched junction bases: 18. The CDR3 DNA is TGTGCTAGTGGTCTGGACCGGCGTAGCGGGACTAGCGGGGGCTACTCCTACGAGCAGTACTTC. Protein product: CASGLDRRSGTSGGYSYEQYF.

This chain uses TRBV5-4 with TRBJ2-5; tentative D call: TRBD2 (5 bases). V was clipped by 1 base and J by 5 bases, with 18 bases between them. The CDR3 extends over 16 amino acids. The germline V gene has CDR1 SGHNT and CDR2 YYREEE (reference sequence). The CDR3 region has the DNA TGTGCCAGCAGCTTGACCCTAGACGGACTTGGTGAGACCCAGTACTTC. Protein sequence: CASSLTLDGLGETQYF. Based on the CDR3 plus reference TRBV5-4 and TRBJ2-5, the full variable domain is ETGVTQSPTHLIKTRGQQVTLRCSSQSGHNTVSWYQQALGQGPQFIFQYYREEENGRGNFPPRFSGLQFPNYSSELNVNALELDDSALYLCASSLTLDGLGETQYFGPGTRLLVL.

The genes are TRBV5-1 and TRBJ2-2, with 9 positions matching TRBD1. The CDR3 consists of 14 residues. Looked up from germline, CDR1 is SGHRS and CDR2 is YFSETQ. The V segment lost 4 bases and the J segment 4 bases; nucleotides outside the gene matches: 2. The CDR3 loop reads CASSLDRGTGELFF. The CDR3 bases are TGCGCCAGCAGCCTGGACAGGGGCACCGGGGAGCTGTTTTTT.

J is TRBJ2-1 and V is TRBV6-6, with 9 bases lining up with TRBD1. The ends lost 11 bases at V and 9 bases at J; junction bases unmatched: 11. The germline V gene has CDR1 MNHNY and CDR2 SVGAGI (reference sequence). The CDR3 is made up of 13 amino acids. CDR3 nucleotide sequence: TGTGCCGTACGGAGGGACAGGGTTTTTGAGCAGTTCTTC. Translating gives CAVRRDRVFEQFF.

This clone was seen just once. The chain has TRBV19 and TRBJ2-7; 12 bases are a match to TRBD1. Unmatched junction bases numbered 4, after V lost 8 bases and J lost 5 bases. Germline-derived CDR1 and CDR2 are LNHDA and SQIVND (reference sequence). This CDR3 has 13 residues. The CDR3 DNA is TGTGCCAGTTCCGGGACAGGGGGCGACGAGCAGTACTTC. Translating it yields CASSGTGGDEQYF.

This clone was detected a few times. The rearrangement uses TRBV4-3 and TRBJ1-6; D possibly corresponds to TRBD1 (5 bases). Germline lookup yields CDR1 LGHNA and CDR2 YSLEER. The CDR3 covers 17 residues. V was shortened by 0 bases and J by 10 bases, with 19 bases between the two germline ends. In nucleotides, the CDR3 is TGCGCCAGCAGCCAAGATCCCCCCAGGGTTAAGTTCTCACCCCTCCACTTT. It is translated as CASSQDPPRVKFSPLHF.

This clone was picked up one time. The V and J genes are TRBV28 and TRBJ1-5, with 9 nucleotides matching TRBD1. The CDR3 length is 17 residues. Trimming removed 5 bases from V and 2 bases from J; junction bases left unmatched: 10. Germline CDR1 reads MDHEN; CDR2 reads SYDVKM. CDR3 region: CASSVLRTGEGNQPQHF. The CDR3 bases are TGTGCCAGCAGTGTACTCCGGACAGGGGAAGGCAATCAGCCCCAGCATTTT.

This sequence joins TRBV6-6 and TRBJ1-2; tentatively, D is TRBD1 (6 bases). From germline, CDR1 is MNHNY and CDR2 SVGAGI (reference sequence). CDR3 length: 14 amino acids. With 1 base removed from V and 6 bases from J, the gap between germline ends came to 12 bases. For the CDR3, the DNA is TGTGCCAGCAGTTACTTCACAGGGACGGATGGCTACACCTTC. Translated, it gives CASSYFTGTDGYTF.

This chain connects TRBV6-6 to TRBJ1-2, with 10 positions matching TRBD1. This CDR3 spans 13 amino acids. V lost 6 bases and J lost 6; bases outside the gene matches: 4. Germline loops: CDR1 MNHNY, CDR2 SVGAGI (reference sequence). CDR3 nucleotides: TGTGCCAGCAGCGACAGGGGGCGGGATGGCTACACCTTC. Translating it yields CASSDRGRDGYTF.

The J gene is TRBJ2-3, the V gene TRBV29-1, with D perhaps TRBD1 or TRBD2 (5 bases each). Trimming pared 6 bases from V and 4 bases from J, leaving 20 bases between. Germline CDR1 and CDR2: SQVTM and ANQGSEA. The CDR3 has 15 residues. The CDR3 DNA follows: TGCAGCGTGGATGAGGGCAGGGTTCGCCCAGATACGCAGTATTTT. It yields the protein CSVDEGRVRPDTQYF.

The V and J genes are TRBV19 and TRBJ2-1; TRBD2 aligns across 8 bases. V dropped 9 bases and J dropped 5; count of bases not matched to a gene: 9. From germline, CDR1 is LNHDA and CDR2 SQIVND (reference sequence). The CDR3 spans 14 residues. CDR3 region: CASAGRGADNEQFF. The CDR3, as DNA: TGTGCCAGCGCCGGGCGGGGGGCTGACAATGAGCAGTTCTTC.

The chain carries TRBV7-2 and TRBJ2-5, with TRBD2 matching over 15 bases. Per germline, CDR1 SGHTA and CDR2 FQGNSA. The ends lost 5 bases at V and 7 bases at J; junction bases unmatched: 5. The CDR3 contains 15 residues. The CDR3 region has the DNA TGTGCCAGCAGCATCTGGACTAGCGGGGGGGGGACCCAGTACTTC. It translates to CASSIWTSGGGTQYF. The variable domain in full, with the rest retrieved from reference TRBV7-2 and TRBJ2-5, is GAGVSQSPSNKVTEKGKDVELRCDPISGHTALYWYRQSLGQGLEFLIYFQGNSAPDKSGLPSDRFSAERTGGSVSTLTIQRTQQEDSAVYLCASSIWTSGGGTQYFGPGTRLLVL.

The chain links TRBV18 to TRBJ1-1; D perhaps matches TRBD1 (6 bases). Trimming took 4 bases from V and 7 from J, leaving 7 bases between them. The CDR3 runs 11 residues. Looked up from germline, CDR1 is KGHSH and CDR2 is LQKENI. The CDR3: CASSRDNEAFF. In DNA, the CDR3 is TGTGCCAGCTCACGGGACAATGAAGCTTTCTTT.

V and J are TRBV9 and TRBJ1-3; a possible D gene is TRBD1 (6 bases). V gave up 0 bases and J gave up 4 bases, with 8 bases separating them. The CDR3 sequence is 14 residues long. The germline V gene encodes CDR1 SGDLS and CDR2 YYNGEE. The CDR3 DNA reads as TGTGCCAGCAGCGTAGCAGGGGTGGGAAACACCATATATTTT. Encoded protein: CASSVAGVGNTIYF.

The genes are TRBV7-2 and TRBJ2-7, with no clear D. The CDR3 consists of 14 residues. Germline CDR1 and CDR2: SGHTA and FQGNSA. Trimming stripped 1 base from V and 6 bases from J, with 13 bases between. The CDR3 here is CASSLGLPSGEQYV. DNA of the CDR3: TGTGCCAGCAGCTTAGGCCTTCCTAGTGGCGAGCAGTACGTC.

The chain uses TRBV9 and TRBJ2-5, with 7 nucleotides matching TRBD2. The CDR3 loop spans 15 amino acids. The ends lost 2 bases at V and 4 bases at J; junction bases unmatched: 8. The germline V gene has CDR1 SGDLS and CDR2 YYNGEE. The CDR3 sequence: CASSVSGVVTETQYF. In DNA form, the CDR3 reads TGTGCCAGCAGCGTGAGCGGGGTCGTTACAGAGACCCAGTACTTC.

The genes are TRBV27 and TRBJ1-5; D possibly corresponds to TRBD1 (6 bases). The CDR3 loop spans 13 amino acids. V lost 6 bases, J lost 6 bases, and 12 bases lay in between. From germline, CDR1 is MNHEY and CDR2 SMNVEV (reference sequence). Here the CDR3 DNA reads TGTGCCAGCAGACGGGGGCTTAGTCAGCCCCAGCATTTT. It codes for CASRRGLSQPQHF.

This rearrangement joins TRBV5-8 to TRBJ2-7; D is unresolved. This CDR3 has 14 amino acids. The germline V and J ends were trimmed by 6 bases and 0 bases, with 13 bases remaining between them. Germline V gives CDR1 SGHTS, CDR2 YDEGEE. Written as DNA, the CDR3 is TGTGCCAGCACCTTATACGACGGCTCCTACGAGCAGTACGTC. It encodes CASTLYDGSYEQYV.

The CDR3 region is CASSLAVYRKPQREVSYTF. In nucleotides, the CDR3 is TGTGCCAGTAGTTTGGCTGTATATCGAAAGCCCCAGCGGGAAGTCAGCTACACCTTC. The rearrangement uses TRBV19 and TRBJ1-2; the D is unclear. Germline loops: CDR1 LNHDA, CDR2 SQIVND (reference sequence). The V and J ends lost 5 bases and 9 bases respectively, with 34 bases between them. The CDR3 has 19 residues.

The chain uses TRBV7-2 and TRBJ2-5; 7 nucleotides match TRBD1. J lost 1 base, V lost 3 bases, and 2 bases had no gene match. CDR3 length equals 14 residues. CDR1 is SGHTA and CDR2 is FQGNSA in the germline V gene. For the CDR3, the DNA is TGTGCCAGCAGCTTGGGGACAGCCCAAGAGACCCAGTACTTC. This encodes CASSLGTAQETQYF.

V and J are TRBV15 and TRBJ1-4, with 7 bases aligning to TRBD1. V shed 0 bases and J 0 bases; nucleotides not matched to a gene: 1. The CDR3 length is 16 residues. Germline CDR1 is LNHNV and CDR2 is YYDKDF (reference sequence). For the CDR3, the DNA is TGTGCCACCAGCAGAGAGACAGGGCCAACTAATGAAAAACTGTTTTTT. Translation gives CATSRETGPTNEKLFF.

The chain recombines TRBV10-2 with TRBJ1-6; no reliable D call. Trimming cost V 2 bases and J 9 bases, with 8 bases left between them. CDR3 size: 13 residues. Germline CDR1 and CDR2: WSHSY and SAAADI. The chain's CDR3 is CASSELLLSPLHF. CDR3 coding DNA: TGCGCCAGCAGTGAGCTCCTACTTTCACCCCTCCACTTT.

This chain connects TRBV27 to TRBJ1-1; D gene unclear. V was trimmed by 4 bases and J by 1 base, leaving 7 bases between them. The germline CDR1 and CDR2 sequences are MNHEY and SMNVEV (reference sequence). The CDR3 runs to 13 residues. The CDR3 bases are TGTGCCAGCAGTTGGGTAGAGAACACTGAAGCTTTCTTT. Translating it yields CASSWVENTEAFF.

This clone was recorded once. The chain joins TRBV21-1 to TRBJ1-1; TRBD1 is the table's D call, not checked against the DNA. TRBV21-1 is flagged as a pseudogene. The CDR3 runs to 14 residues. This CDR3 is CASSIRDRVTEAFF. The CDR3 DNA is TGTGCCAGCAGCATCCGGGACAGGGTTACTGAAGCTTTCTTT.

V and J are TRBV18 and TRBJ1-5; no clear D. CDR1 and CDR2 (germline): KGHSH, LQKENI. The V gene lost 3 bases and the J gene lost 5 bases, with 8 bases spanning the gap. The CDR3 sequence is 13 residues long. The CDR3 nucleotides are TGTGCCAGCTCACCCGGTCCGGATCAGCCCCAGCATTTT. Translating gives CASSPGPDQPQHF.